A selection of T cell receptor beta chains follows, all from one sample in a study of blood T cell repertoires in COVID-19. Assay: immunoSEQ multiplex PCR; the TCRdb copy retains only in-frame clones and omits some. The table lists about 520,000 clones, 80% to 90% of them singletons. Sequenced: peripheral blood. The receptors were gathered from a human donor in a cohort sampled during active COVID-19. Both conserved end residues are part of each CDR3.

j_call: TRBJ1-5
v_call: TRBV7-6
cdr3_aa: CASSLESVNSNQPQHF

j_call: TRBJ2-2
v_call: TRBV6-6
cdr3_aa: CASSRGILQGATGELFF

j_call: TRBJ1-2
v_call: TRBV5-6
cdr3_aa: CASSLLGQGSGGYTF

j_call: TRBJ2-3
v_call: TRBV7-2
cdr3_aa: CASSSRTVTDTQYF

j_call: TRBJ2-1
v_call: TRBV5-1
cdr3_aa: CASIDSYNEQFF

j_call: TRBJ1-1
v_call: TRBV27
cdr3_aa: CASSKQGANTEAFF

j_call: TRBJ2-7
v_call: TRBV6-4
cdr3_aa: CASGTTGYEQYF

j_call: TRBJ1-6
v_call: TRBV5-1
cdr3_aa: CASSLVETGSSYNSPLHF

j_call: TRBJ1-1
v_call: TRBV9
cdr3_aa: CASSRTGTAEAFF

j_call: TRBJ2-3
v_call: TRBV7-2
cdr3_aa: CASSLGRGADTQYF

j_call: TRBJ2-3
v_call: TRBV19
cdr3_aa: CASSDRGPPDTQYF

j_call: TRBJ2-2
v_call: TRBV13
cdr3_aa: CASSPGLAVNTGELFF

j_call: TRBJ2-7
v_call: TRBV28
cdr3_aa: CASSLSVSEQYF

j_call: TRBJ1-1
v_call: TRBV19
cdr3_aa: CASRPPGENEAFF

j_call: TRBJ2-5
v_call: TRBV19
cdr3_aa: CASSITGMQETQYF

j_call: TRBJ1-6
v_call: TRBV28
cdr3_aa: CASSSGQVYNSPLHF

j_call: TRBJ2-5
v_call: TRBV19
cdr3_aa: CASSSTSGPQETQYF

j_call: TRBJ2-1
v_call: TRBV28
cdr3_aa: CASSLGAGGPVMGQFF

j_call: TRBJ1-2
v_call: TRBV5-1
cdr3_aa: CASSPPGTGLTYGYTF

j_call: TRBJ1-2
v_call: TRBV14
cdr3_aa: CASSQVGTGNGYTF

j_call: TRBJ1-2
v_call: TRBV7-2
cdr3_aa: CASSPRDTFNYGYTF

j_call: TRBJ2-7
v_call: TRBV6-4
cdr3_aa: CASSLGTSGFQYF

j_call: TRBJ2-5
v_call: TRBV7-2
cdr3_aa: CASSLGGQTGRTQYF

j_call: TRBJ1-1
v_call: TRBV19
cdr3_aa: CASRTSGYTEAFF

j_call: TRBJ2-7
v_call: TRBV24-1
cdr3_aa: CATSDRRTGTYEQYF

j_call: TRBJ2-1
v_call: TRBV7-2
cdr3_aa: CASSLELAGGEQFF

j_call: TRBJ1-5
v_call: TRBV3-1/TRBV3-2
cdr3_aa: CASSQDRVPQPQHF

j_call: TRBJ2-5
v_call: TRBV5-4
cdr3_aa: CASSWEGETQYF

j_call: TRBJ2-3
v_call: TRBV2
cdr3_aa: CASFRTGGADTQYF

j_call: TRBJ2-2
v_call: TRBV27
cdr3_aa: CASSFEGTGGANTGELFF

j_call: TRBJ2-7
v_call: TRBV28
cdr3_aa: CASSHKNRLLKISYEQYF

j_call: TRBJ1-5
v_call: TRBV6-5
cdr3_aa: CASSSYSNQPQHF

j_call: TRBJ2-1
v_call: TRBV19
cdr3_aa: CASTSGLAGASHEQFF

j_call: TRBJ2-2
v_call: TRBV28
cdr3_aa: CASSLVRTSGRARAGELFF

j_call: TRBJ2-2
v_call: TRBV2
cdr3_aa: CAGAGRGIGELFF